This TCR beta chain was recorded in a study of blood T cell repertoires in COVID-19. Study-wide context: The United States, Italy and Spain were the sources of the acute and convalescent COVID-19 samples.

This clone has just one count. TCRdb's copy holds only in-frame clones and misses some; the assay was immunoSEQ multiplex PCR. The repertoire includes approximately 250,000 clones, less than 90% of them detected once, and around 14% sits in the top ten. The length of the CDR3 is 12 residues. Trimming took 8 bases from V and 7 from J; bases not matched to a gene: 4. The germline gives CDR1 SEHNR, CDR2 FQNEAQ (reference sequence). The TCR was taken from an older woman with COVID-19, enrolled during active disease. The gene calls are TRBV7-9 and TRBJ2-7; 11 bases match TRBD2. The specimen was peripheral blood. Here the CDR3 reads CASRLAGKEQYF. In DNA form, the CDR3 reads TGTGCCAGCCGACTAGCGGGGAAAGAGCAGTACTTC. Looking up the rest from reference TRBV7-9 and TRBJ2-7 gives the full variable domain: DTGVSQNPRHKITKRGQNVTFRCDPISEHNRLYWYRQTLGQGPEFLTYFQNEAQLEKSRLLSDRFSAERPKGSFSTLEIQRTEQGDSAMYLCASRLAGKEQYFGPGTRLTVT.